These 8 T cell receptor beta chains were sequenced from one sample in a study of beta chain features in type 1 diabetes. The study reverse transcribed the entire isolated RNA, so it sequenced expressed TCRB transcripts. The table came from immunoSEQ multiplex PCR; TCRdb's copy has only in-frame clones and leaves some out. The table shows a few hundred thousand clones, with over 7.5% occurring only once. The specimen sequenced was naive CD4+ T cells from blood. Every receptor here comes from a woman aged 18 to 35 in good health.

The sample holds a few counts of this clone. The chain employs TRBV7-9 and TRBJ1-1, with D hard to call. This CDR3 has 16 residues. Germline lookup yields CDR1 SEHNR and CDR2 FQNEAQ (reference sequence). Trimming removed 1 base at V and 4 bases at J, with 16 bases between. In DNA form, the CDR3 reads TGTGCCAGCAGCTTAGAGAGACACGGACTGCCCACTGAAGCTTTCTTT. Translating it yields CASSLERHGLPTEAFF.

This rearrangement joins TRBV19 to TRBJ1-2; D gene ambiguous. CDR3 length: 13 residues. Per the germline V gene, CDR1 is LNHDA and CDR2 is SQIVND (reference sequence). V dropped 3 bases and J dropped 4 bases, with 9 bases sitting between them. This CDR3 reads CASSIKAGYGYTF. CDR3 DNA sequence: TGTGCCAGTAGTATCAAAGCGGGCTATGGCTACACCTTC.

This clone was recorded a few times. J is TRBJ1-1 and V is TRBV5-1; 10 positions match TRBD1. J was trimmed by 6 bases and V by 4 bases; bases with no gene match: 6. This CDR3 region has 14 residues. CDR1 is SGHRS and CDR2 is YFSETQ in the germline V gene. The CDR3 reads CASSGTGAFPEAFF. CDR3 DNA sequence: TGCGCCAGCAGCGGGACAGGGGCGTTCCCTGAAGCTTTCTTT.

This clone was seen a few times. V is TRBV2 and J is TRBJ2-1; D not certain. Trimming removed 2 bases from V and 0 bases from J, with 5 bases in between. This CDR3 has 14 amino acids. Per the germline V gene, CDR1 is SNHLY and CDR2 is FYNNEI. CDR3 coding DNA: TGTGCCAGCAGTGAACCCAGCTCCTACAATGAGCAGTTCTTC. As protein: CASSEPSSYNEQFF.

This clone occurred many times. The CDR3 spells CASSRTGGETQYF. The CDR3 coding sequence is TGTGCCAGCAGCAGGACGGGGGGAGAGACCCAGTACTTC. This chain links TRBV5-6 with TRBJ2-5, with 7 nucleotides matching TRBD2. V lost 4 bases and J lost 4; bases outside the gene matches: 4. Germline-derived CDR1 and CDR2 are SGHDT and YYEEEE. The CDR3 is 13 residues long. The full variable domain, completed using reference TRBV5-6 and TRBJ2-5, is DAGVTQSPTHLIKTRGQQVTLRCSPKSGHDTVSWYQQALGQGPQFIFQYYEEEERQRGNFPDRFSGHQFPNYSSELNVNALLLGDSALYLCASSRTGGETQYFGPGTRLLVL.

This clone was seen a handful of times. The chain carries TRBV4-1 and TRBJ2-1, with D tentatively TRBD2 (5 bases). CDR3 size: 16 residues. Germline CDR1 MGHRA, CDR2 YSYEKL. The V end was cut by 8 bases, the J end by 2 bases, with 19 bases between. This CDR3 reads CASRSGPAVAYNEQFF. The CDR3 bases are TGCGCCAGCCGCTCAGGACCAGCGGTGGCCTACAATGAGCAGTTCTTC.

This clone was detected a few times. The chain is built from TRBV30 and TRBJ1-4, with D perhaps TRBD1 (5 bases). The V and J ends lost 2 bases and 3 bases respectively, with 16 bases between them. CDR3 length: 16 amino acids. Germline assignment: CDR1 GTSNPN and CDR2 SVGIG (reference sequence). The CDR3 DNA is TGTGCCTGGAGTAATGGAGGGGCTGGGGCTAATGAAAAACTGTTTTTT. Translated: CAWSNGGAGANEKLFF.

This clone has only one observation. V gene TRBV28 combines with J gene TRBJ1-1; TRBD1 is a possible D gene (5 bases). Germline V gene sequence: CDR1 MDHEN, CDR2 SYDVKM. The CDR3 is 14 residues long. The V end lost 8 bases, the J end lost 4 bases, and 17 bases lay between the germline ends. In DNA, the CDR3 is TGTGCCAGCGGGACTAGGTATGGAAGCACTGAAGCTTTCTTT. It is translated as CASGTRYGSTEAFF.